This T cell receptor (beta chain) came from a study of a mutant IDH1 vaccine in newly diagnosed glioma. The CDR3 runs 14 residues. Germline CDR1 and CDR2: SGHDN and FVKESK. Trimming took 4 bases from V and 0 from J, leaving 7 bases between them. A remark on this clone: Antigen: not known.

The time point denotes: week 23, last vaccination. Doses consisted of 300 ug of mutant IDH1 20-mer peptide each, paired with topical imiquimod. The protocol was immunoSEQ multiplex PCR, while the TCRdb copy is restricted to in-frame clones and leaves out a portion. This repertoire shows over 25,000 clones, roughly 88% found once; its top ten account for around 2.6%. The sequences come from PBMCs, collected from a glioma patient whose treatment included an IDH1 peptide vaccine. The chain employs TRBV14 and TRBJ1-3; D call uncertain. This TCR was sampled from a man in his forties with glioma. CDR3 nucleotides: TGTGCCAGCAGCCTCAGTAACTCTGGAAACACCATATATTTT. It encodes CASSLSNSGNTIYF.